One and the same sample provided the 4 T cell receptor beta chains below, sequenced in a study of blood T cell repertoires in COVID-19. Libraries were prepared by immunoSEQ multiplex PCR; TCRdb keeps only in-frame clonotypes and omits some of them. Of 100,000 to 150,000 clones listed, 70% to 90% are singletons. The sample taken for sequencing was peripheral blood. These receptors all stem from a man aged 45 to 65 with acute or convalescent COVID-19.

This chain uses TRBV10-3 with TRBJ2-1; 8 bases map to TRBD1. Trimming took 5 bases from V and 2 from J; bases not matched to a gene: 8. Germline CDR1 ENHRY, CDR2 SYGVKD. The CDR3 length is 16 residues. DNA of the CDR3: TGTGCCATCAGTCGACAGGGGCGCTTAACCTACAATGAGCAGTTCTTC. This gives the protein CAISRQGRLTYNEQFF.

The chain links TRBV4-2 to TRBJ2-7; 7 positions agree with TRBD2. The trim removed 7 bases at V and 1 base at J, leaving 4 bases unmatched. The CDR3 consists of 13 residues. Germline lookup yields CDR1 LGHNA and CDR2 YNFKEQ. The CDR3 spells CASTGGRSYEQYF. The DNA for the CDR3 is TGTGCCAGCACGGGCGGGAGATCCTACGAGCAGTACTTC.

The chain carries TRBV5-5 and TRBJ2-6; the D gene is possibly TRBD1 (6 bases). Trimming removed 9 bases from V and 0 bases from J, with 16 bases in between. The CDR3 extends over 16 amino acids. Germline assignment: CDR1 SGHKS and CDR2 YYEKEE (reference sequence). The CDR3 here is CATHQGRTSGANVLTF. The DNA for the CDR3 is TGTGCCACCCACCAGGGGCGTACCTCTGGGGCCAACGTCCTGACTTTC.

This clone was seen only once. The genes are TRBV3-1 (or the pseudogene TRBV3-2) and TRBJ2-7; no reliable D call. CDR3 length: 15 residues. The V gene lost 2 bases and the J gene lost 7 bases, with 18 bases spanning the gap. Germline V gene data show CDR1 as LGHDT and CDR2 as YNNKEL (reference sequence). DNA for the CDR3: TGTGCCAGCAGCCAAATGTATGGTACTCTAGGAGAGCAGTACTTC. Protein sequence: CASSQMYGTLGEQYF.